This T cell receptor beta chain emerged from a study of beta chain features in type 1 diabetes. General study points: A moderate, significant TCRB CDR3 shortening appeared in type 1 diabetes across four CD4+ subsets. Type 1 diabetes patients showed fewer insertions and more deletions at VDJ junctions.

Expressed TCRB transcripts were sequenced after all isolated RNA was converted to cDNA. Repertoires were generated with immunoSEQ multiplex PCR, while TCRdb's copy carries only in-frame clones and drops some. Here the sample spans hundreds of thousands of clones, roughly 8% being singletons. Concerning this clone: As yet, its antigen is unknown.

Over 95% purity was reached by all sorted populations. Germline V CDR1 and CDR2: LNHNV, YYDKDF (reference sequence). This CDR3 is built from 14 residues. V lost 5 bases and J lost 0, with 10 bases in between. This TCR came from a woman between 18 and 29 years old in good health. Sample: central memory CD4+ T cells from blood. J is TRBJ2-5 and V is TRBV15; no firm D call. The CDR3 DNA sequence: TGTGCCACCAGCTACGACAAGTACCAAGAGACCCAGTACTTC. It specifies CATSYDKYQETQYF. The entire variable domain, with the rest obtained from reference TRBV15 and TRBJ2-5, is as follows: DAMVIQNPRYQVTQFGKPVTLSCSQTLNHNVMYWYQQKSSQAPKLLFHYYDKDFNNEADTPDNFQSRRPNTSFCFLDIRSPGLGDTAMYLCATSYDKYQETQYFGPGTRLLVL.